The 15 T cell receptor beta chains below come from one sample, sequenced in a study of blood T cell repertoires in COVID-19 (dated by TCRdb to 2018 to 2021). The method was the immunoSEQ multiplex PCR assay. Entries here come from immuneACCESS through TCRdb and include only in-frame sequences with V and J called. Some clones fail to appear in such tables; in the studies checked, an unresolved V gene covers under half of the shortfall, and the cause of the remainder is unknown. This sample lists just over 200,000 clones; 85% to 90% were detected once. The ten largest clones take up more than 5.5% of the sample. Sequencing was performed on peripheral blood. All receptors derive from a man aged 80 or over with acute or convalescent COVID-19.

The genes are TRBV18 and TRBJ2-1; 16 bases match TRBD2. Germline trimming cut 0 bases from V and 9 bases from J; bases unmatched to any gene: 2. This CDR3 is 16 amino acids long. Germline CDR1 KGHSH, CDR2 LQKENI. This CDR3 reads CASSPPGLAGGVEQFF. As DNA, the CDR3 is TGTGCCAGCTCACCACCGGGACTAGCGGGAGGGGTTGAGCAGTTCTTC.

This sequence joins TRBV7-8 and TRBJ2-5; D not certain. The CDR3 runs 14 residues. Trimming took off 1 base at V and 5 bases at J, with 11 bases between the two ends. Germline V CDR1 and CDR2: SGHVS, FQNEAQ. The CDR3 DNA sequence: TGTGCCAGCAGCTTAGGCGCCCCCGGGGAGACCCAGTACTTC. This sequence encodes CASSLGAPGETQYF.

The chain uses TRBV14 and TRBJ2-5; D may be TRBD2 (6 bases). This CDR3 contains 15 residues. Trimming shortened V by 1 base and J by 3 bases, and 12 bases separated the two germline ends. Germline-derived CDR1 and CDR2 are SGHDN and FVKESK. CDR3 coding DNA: TGTGCCAGCAGCCAAGCCGGGAGACCGAAAGAGACCCAGTACTTC. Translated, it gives CASSQAGRPKETQYF.

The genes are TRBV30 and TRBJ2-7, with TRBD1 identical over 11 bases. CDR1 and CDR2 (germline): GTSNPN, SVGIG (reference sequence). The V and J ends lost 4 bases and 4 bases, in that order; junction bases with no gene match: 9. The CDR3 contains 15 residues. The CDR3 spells CAWIDRTGGEYEQYF. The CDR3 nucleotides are TGTGCCTGGATCGACCGGACAGGGGGCGAATACGAGCAGTACTTC. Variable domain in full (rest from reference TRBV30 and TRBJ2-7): SQTIHQWPATLVQPVGSPLSLECTVEGTSNPNLYWYRQAAGRGLQLLFYSVGIGQISSEVPQNLSASRPQDRQFILSSKKLLLSDSGFYLCAWIDRTGGEYEQYFGPGTRLTVT.

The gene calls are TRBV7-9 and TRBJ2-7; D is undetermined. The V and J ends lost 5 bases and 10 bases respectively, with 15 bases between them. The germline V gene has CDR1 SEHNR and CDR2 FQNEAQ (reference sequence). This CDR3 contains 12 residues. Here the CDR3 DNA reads TGTGCCAGCAGCAGAGGCCCCTCAGACCAGTACTTC. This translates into CASSRGPSDQYF.

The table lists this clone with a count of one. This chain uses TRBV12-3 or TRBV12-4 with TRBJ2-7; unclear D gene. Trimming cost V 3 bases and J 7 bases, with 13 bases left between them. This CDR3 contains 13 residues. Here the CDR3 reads CASSFGQVKEQYV. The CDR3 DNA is TGTGCCAGCAGTTTCGGCCAGGTCAAAGAGCAGTACGTC.

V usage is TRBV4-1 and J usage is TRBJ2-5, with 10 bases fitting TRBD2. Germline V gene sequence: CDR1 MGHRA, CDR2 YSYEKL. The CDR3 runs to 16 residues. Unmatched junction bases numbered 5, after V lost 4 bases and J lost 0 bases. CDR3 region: CASSLGLAANQETQYF. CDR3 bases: TGCGCCAGCAGCCTCGGACTAGCGGCCAACCAAGAGACCCAGTACTTC.

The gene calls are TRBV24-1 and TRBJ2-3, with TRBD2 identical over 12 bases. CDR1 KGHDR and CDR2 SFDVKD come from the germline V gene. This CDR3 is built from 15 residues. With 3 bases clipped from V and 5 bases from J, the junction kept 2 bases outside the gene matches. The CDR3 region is CATSDLAGGLDTQYF. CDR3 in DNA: TGTGCCACCAGTGATCTAGCGGGAGGGTTAGATACGCAGTATTTT.

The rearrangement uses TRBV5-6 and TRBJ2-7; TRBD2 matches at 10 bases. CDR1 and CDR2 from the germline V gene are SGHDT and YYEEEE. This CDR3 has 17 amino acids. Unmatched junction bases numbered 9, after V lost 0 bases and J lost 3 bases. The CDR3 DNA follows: TGTGCCAGCAGCTTGGCTCTAGCGGGAGCAGGCCACTACGAGCAGTACGTC. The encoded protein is CASSLALAGAGHYEQYV.

CDR3 in DNA: TGTGCCAGCAGCTTAGTGGCAGGGGGTACCTACGAGCAGTACTTC. The encoded protein is CASSLVAGGTYEQYF. The chain carries TRBV11-2 and TRBJ2-7, with TRBD1 matching over 7 bases. V trimming: 1 base; J trimming: 2 bases; junction bases outside the gene matches: 5. CDR1 and CDR2 from the germline V gene are SGHAT and FQNNGV. This CDR3 has 15 residues. The full variable domain, in which reference TRBV11-2 and TRBJ2-7 provide the parts outside the CDR3, is EAGVAQSPRYKIIEKRQSVAFWCNPISGHATLYWYQQILGQGPKLLIQFQNNGVVDDSQLPKDRFSAERLKGVDSTLKIQPAKLEDSAVYLCASSLVAGGTYEQYFGPGTRLTVT.

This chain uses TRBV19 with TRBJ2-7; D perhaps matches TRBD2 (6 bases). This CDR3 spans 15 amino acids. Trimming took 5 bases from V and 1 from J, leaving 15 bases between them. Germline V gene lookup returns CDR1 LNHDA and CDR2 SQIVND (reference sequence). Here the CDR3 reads CASSLGGAGSYEQYF. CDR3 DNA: TGTGCCAGTAGTCTTGGCGGGGCGGGGTCCTACGAGCAGTACTTC.

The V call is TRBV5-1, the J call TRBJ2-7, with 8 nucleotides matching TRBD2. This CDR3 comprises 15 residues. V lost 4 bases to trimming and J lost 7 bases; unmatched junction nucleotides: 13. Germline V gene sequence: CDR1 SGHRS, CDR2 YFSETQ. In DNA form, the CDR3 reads TGCGCCAGCAGCCCCTCAAGCGGGAGACAAAGGGAGCAGTACTTC. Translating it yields CASSPSSGRQREQYF.

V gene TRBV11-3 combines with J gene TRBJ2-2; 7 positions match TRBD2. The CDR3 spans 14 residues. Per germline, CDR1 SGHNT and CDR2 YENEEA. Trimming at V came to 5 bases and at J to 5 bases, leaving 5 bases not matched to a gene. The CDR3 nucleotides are TGTGCCAGCAGCCTGGGGGGAGGGACCGGGGAGCTGTTTTTT. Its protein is CASSLGGGTGELFF.

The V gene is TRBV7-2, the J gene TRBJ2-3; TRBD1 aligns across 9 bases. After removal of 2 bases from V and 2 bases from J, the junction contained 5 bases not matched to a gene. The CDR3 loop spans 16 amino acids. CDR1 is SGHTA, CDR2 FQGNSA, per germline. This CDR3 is CASSLRGTGFTDTQYF. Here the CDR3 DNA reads TGTGCCAGCAGCTTAAGGGGGACAGGGTTCACAGATACGCAGTATTTT.

The CDR3 sequence is CASSLFIRGQTRQTEAFF. The CDR3 DNA follows: TGTGCCAGCAGTTTATTTATTCGGGGACAGACCCGCCAAACTGAAGCTTTCTTT. The V gene is TRBV27, the J gene TRBJ1-1; 7 nucleotides align to TRBD1. CDR1 is MNHEY, CDR2 SMNVEV, per germline (reference sequence). After removal of 1 base from V and 5 bases from J, the junction contained 16 bases not matched to a gene. The CDR3 runs to 18 residues.